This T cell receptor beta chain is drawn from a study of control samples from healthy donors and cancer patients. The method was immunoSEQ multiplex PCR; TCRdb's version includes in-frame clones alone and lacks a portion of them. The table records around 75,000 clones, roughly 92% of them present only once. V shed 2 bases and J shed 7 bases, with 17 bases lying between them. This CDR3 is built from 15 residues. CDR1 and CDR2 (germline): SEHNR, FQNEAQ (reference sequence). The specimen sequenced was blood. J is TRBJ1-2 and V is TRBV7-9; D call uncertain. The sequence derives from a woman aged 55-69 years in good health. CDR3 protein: CASSLYGSSGSGYTF. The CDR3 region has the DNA TGTGCCAGCAGCTTATACGGGTCCTCGGGCTCTGGCTACACCTTC.